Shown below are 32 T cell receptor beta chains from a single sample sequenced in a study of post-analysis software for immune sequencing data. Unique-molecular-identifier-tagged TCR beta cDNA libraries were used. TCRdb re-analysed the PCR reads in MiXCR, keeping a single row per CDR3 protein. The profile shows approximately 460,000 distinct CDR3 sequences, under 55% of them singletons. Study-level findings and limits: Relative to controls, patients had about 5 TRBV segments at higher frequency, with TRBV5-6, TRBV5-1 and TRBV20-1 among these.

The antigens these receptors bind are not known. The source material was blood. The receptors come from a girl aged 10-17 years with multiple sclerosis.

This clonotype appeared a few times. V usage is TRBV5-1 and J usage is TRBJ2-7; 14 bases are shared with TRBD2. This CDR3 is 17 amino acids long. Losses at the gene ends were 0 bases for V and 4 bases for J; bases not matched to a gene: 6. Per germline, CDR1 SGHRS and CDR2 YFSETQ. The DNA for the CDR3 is TGCGCCAGCAGCTTGGTGGGACTAGCGGGAGAGATGTACGAGCAGTACTTC. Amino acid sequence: CASSLVGLAGEMYEQYF.

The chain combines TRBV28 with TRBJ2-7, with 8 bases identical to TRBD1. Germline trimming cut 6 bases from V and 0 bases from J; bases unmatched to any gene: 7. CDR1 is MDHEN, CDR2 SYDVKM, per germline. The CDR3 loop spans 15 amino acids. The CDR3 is CASSLQGDSSYEQYF. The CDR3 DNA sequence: TGTGCCAGCAGCCTACAGGGGGACAGCTCCTACGAGCAGTACTTC. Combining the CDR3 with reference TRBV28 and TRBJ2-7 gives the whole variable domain DVKVTQSSRYLVKRTGEKVFLECVQDMDHENMFWYRQDPGLGLRLIYFSYDVKMKEKGDIPEGYSVSREKKERFSLILESASTNQTSMYLCASSLQGDSSYEQYFGPGTRLTVT.

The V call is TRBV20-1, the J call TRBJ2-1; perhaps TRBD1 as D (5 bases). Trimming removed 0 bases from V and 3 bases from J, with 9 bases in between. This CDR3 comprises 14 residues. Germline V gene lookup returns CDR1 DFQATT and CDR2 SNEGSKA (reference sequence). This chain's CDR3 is CSARDGANYNEQFF. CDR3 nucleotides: TGCAGTGCTAGAGATGGGGCCAACTACAATGAGCAGTTCTTC.

The CDR3 coding sequence is TGTGCCAGCAGCTTGGACACGCACACAGATACGCAGTATTTT. Amino acid sequence: CASSLDTHTDTQYF. The chain uses TRBV7-9 and TRBJ2-3; weak D call: TRBD1 (5 bases). With 3 bases removed from V and 2 bases from J, the gap between germline ends came to 9 bases. The CDR3 sequence is 14 residues long. Germline CDR1 SEHNR, CDR2 FQNEAQ (reference sequence).

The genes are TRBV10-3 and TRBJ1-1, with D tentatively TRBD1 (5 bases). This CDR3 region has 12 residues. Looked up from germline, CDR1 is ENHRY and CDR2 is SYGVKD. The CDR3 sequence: CAIQGLNTEAFF. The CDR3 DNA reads TGTGCTATCCAGGGCTTAAACACTGAAGCTTTCTTT.

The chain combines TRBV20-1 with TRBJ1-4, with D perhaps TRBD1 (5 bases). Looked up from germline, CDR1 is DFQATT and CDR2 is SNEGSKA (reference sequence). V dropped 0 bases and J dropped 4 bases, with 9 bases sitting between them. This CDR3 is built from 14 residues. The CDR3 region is CSARDSGINEKLFF. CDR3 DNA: TGCAGTGCTAGAGATTCAGGGATTAATGAAAAACTGTTTTTT.

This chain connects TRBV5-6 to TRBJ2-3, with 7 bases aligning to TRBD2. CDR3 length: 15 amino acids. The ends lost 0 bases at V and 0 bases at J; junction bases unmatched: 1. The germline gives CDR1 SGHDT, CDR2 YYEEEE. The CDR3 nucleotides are TGTGCCAGCAGCTTGGGGCGGGAGAGCACAGATACGCAGTATTTT. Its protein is CASSLGRESTDTQYF.

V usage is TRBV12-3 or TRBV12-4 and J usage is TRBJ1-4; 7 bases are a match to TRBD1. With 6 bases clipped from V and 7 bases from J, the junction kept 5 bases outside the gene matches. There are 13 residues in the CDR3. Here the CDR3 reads CASSITGVEKLFF. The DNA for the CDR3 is TGTGCCAGCAGCATTACAGGGGTTGAAAAACTGTTTTTT.

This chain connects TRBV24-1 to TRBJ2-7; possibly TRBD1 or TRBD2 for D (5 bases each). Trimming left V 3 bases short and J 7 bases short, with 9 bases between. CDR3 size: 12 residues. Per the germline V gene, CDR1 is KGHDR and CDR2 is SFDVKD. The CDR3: CATSDLGDEQYF. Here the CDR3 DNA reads TGTGCCACCAGTGATCTGGGGGATGAGCAGTACTTC.

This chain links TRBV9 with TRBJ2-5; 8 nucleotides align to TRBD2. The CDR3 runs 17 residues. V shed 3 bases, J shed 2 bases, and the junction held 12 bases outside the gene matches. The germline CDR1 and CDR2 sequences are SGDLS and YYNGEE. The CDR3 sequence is CASSEWGSGGTQETQYF. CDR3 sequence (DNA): TGTGCCAGCAGCGAGTGGGGCAGCGGGGGAACGCAAGAGACCCAGTACTTC.

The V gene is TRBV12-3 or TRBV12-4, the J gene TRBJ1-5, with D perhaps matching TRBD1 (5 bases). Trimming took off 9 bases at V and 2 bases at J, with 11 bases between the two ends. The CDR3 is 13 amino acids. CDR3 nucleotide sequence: TGTGCCAGTTGTAGGGACGGCAATCAGCCCCAGCATTTT. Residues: CASCRDGNQPQHF.

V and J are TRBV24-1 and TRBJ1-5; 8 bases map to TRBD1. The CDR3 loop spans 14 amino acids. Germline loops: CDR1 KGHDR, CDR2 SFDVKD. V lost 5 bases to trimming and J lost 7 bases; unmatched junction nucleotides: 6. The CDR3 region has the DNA TGTGCCACCAGTGCCCCGGACAGGGACCAGCCCCAGCATTTT. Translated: CATSAPDRDQPQHF.

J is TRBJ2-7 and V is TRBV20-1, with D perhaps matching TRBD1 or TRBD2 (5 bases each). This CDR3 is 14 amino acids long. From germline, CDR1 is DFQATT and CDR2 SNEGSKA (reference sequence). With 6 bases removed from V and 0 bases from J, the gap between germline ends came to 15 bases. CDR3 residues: CSAATGTTSYEQYF. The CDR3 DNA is TGCAGTGCCGCCACCGGGACCACCTCCTACGAGCAGTACTTC.

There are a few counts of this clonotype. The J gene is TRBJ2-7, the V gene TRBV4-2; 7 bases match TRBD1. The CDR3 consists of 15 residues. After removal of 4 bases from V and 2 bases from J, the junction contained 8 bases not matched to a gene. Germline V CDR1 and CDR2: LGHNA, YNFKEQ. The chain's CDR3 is CASSLPTGTTYEQYF. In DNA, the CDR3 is TGTGCCAGCAGCCTTCCGACAGGGACAACCTACGAGCAGTACTTC.

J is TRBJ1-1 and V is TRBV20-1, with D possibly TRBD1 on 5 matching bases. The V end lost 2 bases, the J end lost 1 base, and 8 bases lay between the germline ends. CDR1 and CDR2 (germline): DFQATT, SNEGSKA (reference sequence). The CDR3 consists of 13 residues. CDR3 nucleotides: TGCAGTGCTAGACGGGACGGGAACACTGAAGCTTTCTTT. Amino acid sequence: CSARRDGNTEAFF.

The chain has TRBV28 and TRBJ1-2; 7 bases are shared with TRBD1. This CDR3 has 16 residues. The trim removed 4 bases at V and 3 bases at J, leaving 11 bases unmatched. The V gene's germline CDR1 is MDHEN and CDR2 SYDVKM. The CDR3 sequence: CASSSTNRDRYYGYTF. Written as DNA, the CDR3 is TGTGCCAGCAGTTCCACCAACCGGGACAGATACTATGGCTACACCTTC.

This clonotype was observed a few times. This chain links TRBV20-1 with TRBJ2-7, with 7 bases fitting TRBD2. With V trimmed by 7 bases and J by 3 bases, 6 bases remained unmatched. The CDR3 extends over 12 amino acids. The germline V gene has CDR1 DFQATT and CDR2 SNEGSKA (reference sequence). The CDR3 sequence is CSGGTTRYEQYF. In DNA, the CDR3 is TGCAGTGGGGGGACTACCCGCTACGAGCAGTACTTC.

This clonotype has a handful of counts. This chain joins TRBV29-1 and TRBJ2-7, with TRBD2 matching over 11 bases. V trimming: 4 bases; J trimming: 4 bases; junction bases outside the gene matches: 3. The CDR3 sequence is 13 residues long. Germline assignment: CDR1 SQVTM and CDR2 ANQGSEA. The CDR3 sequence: CSVVVAGGYEQYF. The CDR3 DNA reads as TGCAGCGTTGTGGTAGCGGGGGGGTACGAGCAGTACTTC.

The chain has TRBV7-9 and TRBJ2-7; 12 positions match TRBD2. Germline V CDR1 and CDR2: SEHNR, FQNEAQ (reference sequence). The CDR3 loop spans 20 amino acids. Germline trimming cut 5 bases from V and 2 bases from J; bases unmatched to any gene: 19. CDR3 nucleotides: TGTGCCAGCAGCCGGACCCTTGGAACTAGCGGGAGGCCCCCAACCTACGAGCAGTACTTC. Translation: CASSRTLGTSGRPPTYEQYF.

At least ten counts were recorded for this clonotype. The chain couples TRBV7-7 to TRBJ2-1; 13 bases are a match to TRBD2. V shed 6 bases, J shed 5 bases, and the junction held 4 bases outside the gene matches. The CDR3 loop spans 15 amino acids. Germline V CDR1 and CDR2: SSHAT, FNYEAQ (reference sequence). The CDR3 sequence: CASSSGTSGNNEQFF. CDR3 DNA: TGTGCCAGCAGTTCCGGGACTAGCGGGAACAATGAGCAGTTCTTC.

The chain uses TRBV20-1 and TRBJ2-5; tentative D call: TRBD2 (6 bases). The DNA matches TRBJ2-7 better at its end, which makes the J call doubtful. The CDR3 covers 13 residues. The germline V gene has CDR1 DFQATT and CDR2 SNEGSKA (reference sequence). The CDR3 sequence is CSANGAGLYEQYF. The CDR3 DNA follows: TGCAGCGCGAATGGGGCGGGGCTCTACGAGCAGTACTTC.

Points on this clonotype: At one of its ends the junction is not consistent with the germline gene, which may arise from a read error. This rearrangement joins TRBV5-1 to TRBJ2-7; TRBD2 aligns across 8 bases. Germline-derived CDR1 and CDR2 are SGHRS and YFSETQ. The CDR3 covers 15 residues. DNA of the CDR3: TGCACCAGCAGCTTGAGTGCGGGAGGACCCTACGAGCAGTACTTC. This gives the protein CTSSLSAGGPYEQYF.

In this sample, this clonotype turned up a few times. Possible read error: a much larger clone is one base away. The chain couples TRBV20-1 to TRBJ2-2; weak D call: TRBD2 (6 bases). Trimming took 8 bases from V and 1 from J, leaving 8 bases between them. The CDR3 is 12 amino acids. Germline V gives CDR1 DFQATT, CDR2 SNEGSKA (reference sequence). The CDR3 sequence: CSLRGNTGELFF. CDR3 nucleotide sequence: TGCAGTTTGCGGGGGAACACCGGGGAGCTGTTTTTT.

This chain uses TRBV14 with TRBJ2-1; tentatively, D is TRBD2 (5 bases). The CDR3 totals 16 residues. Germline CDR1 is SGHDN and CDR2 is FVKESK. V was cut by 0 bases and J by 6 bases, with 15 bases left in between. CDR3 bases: TGTGCCAGCAGCCAAGATCCGCTGACTAATTTCAATGAGCAGTTCTTC. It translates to CASSQDPLTNFNEQFF.

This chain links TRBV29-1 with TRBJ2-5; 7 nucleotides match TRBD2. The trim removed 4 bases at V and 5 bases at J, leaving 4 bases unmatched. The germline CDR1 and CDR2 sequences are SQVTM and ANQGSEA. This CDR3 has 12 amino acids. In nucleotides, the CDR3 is TGCAGCGTTGCACGCGGGAGCGAGACCCAGTACTTC. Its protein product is CSVARGSETQYF.

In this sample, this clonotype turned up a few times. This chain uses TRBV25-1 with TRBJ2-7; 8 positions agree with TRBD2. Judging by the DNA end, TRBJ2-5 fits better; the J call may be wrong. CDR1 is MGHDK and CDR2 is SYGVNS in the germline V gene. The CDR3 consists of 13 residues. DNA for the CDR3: TGTGCCACCGCGGGACTAGATGAGGAGACCCAGTACTTC. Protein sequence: CATAGLDEETQYF.

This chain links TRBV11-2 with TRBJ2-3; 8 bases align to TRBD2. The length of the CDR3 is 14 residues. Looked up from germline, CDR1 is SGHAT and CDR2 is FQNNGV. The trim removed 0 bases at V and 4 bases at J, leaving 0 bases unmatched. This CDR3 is CASSLEREADTQYF. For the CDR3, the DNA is TGTGCCAGCAGCTTAGAGCGGGAGGCAGATACGCAGTATTTT.

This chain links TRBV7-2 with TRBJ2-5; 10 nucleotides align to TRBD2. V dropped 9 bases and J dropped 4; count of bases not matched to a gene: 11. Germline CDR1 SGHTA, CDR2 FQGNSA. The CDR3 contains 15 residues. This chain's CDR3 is CASSVRTSGGETQYF. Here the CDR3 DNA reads TGTGCCAGTAGCGTCCGGACTAGCGGAGGAGAGACCCAGTACTTC.

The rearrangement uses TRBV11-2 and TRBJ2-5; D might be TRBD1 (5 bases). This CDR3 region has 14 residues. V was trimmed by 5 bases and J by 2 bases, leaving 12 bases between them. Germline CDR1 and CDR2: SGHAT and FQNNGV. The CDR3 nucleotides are TGTGCCAGCAGCCCTCAACAGGAACAAGAGACCCAGTACTTC. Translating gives CASSPQQEQETQYF. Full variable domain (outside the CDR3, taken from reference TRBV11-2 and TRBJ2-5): EAGVAQSPRYKIIEKRQSVAFWCNPISGHATLYWYQQILGQGPKLLIQFQNNGVVDDSQLPKDRFSAERLKGVDSTLKIQPAKLEDSAVYLCASSPQQEQETQYFGPGTRLLVL.

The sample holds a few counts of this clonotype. The CDR3 sequence is CASSLAPFPDREGYTF. The CDR3 region has the DNA TGTGCCAGCAGCTTAGCCCCCTTTCCCGACAGAGAAGGCTACACCTTC. The chain couples TRBV7-2 to TRBJ1-2, with D possibly matching TRBD1 (5 bases). CDR3 length: 16 residues. V shed 0 bases and J shed 8 bases, with 19 bases lying between them. The germline CDR1 and CDR2 sequences are SGHTA and FQGNSA.

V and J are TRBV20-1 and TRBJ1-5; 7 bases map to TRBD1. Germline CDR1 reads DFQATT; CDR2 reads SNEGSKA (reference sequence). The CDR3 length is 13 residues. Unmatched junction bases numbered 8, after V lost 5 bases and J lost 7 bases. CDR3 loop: CSASQPQGQPQHF. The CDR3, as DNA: TGCAGTGCTTCGCAACCACAGGGGCAGCCCCAGCATTTT.

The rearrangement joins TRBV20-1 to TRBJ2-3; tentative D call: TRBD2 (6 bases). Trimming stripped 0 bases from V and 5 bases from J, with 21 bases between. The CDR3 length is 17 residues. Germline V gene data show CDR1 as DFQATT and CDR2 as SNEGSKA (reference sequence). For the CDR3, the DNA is TGCAGTGCTAGAGATCTCGATGCGGGATCCCCCCGAGATACGCAGTATTTT. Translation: CSARDLDAGSPRDTQYF.